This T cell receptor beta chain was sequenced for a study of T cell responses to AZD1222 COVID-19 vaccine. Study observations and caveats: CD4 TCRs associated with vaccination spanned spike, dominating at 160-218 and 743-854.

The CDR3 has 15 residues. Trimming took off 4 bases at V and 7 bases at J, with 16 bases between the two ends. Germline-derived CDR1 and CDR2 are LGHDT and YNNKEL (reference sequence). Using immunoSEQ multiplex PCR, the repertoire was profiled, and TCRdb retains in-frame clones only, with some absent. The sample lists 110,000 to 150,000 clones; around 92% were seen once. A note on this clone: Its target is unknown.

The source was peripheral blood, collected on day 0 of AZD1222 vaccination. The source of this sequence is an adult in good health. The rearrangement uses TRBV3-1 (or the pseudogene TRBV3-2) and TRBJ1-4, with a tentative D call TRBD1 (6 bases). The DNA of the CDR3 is TGTGCCAGCAGCCCGTACAGGGATGTGGGTGAAAAACTGTTTTTT. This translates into CASSPYRDVGEKLFF.